Listed here are 24 T cell receptor beta chains from one sample, sequenced in a study of chemoradiotherapy in HPV16-positive cancers. The table came from immunoSEQ multiplex PCR; TCRdb's copy has only in-frame clones and leaves some out. The profile shows 12,000 or so clones, around 80% of them singletons. The specimen was collected from a patient who underwent chemoradiotherapy. The origin of the receptors is a human donor with HPV-associated anogenital cancer.

CDR3 coding DNA: TGCGCCAGCAGCTCCTTAGTGAACACTGAAGCTTTCTTT. It translates to CASSSLVNTEAFF. The chain has TRBV4-3 and TRBJ1-1, with D hard to call. The CDR3 runs 13 residues. Germline V gene data show CDR1 as LGHNA and CDR2 as YSLEER. The germline V and J ends were trimmed by 5 bases and 0 bases, with 7 bases remaining between them.

The V gene is TRBV27, the J gene TRBJ2-7; 7 bases map to TRBD1. The germline CDR1 and CDR2 sequences are MNHEY and SMNVEV (reference sequence). V lost 4 bases, J lost 8 bases, and 8 bases stayed unmatched. This CDR3 is 13 amino acids long. CDR3 amino acids: CASSSGRGRKQYF. The CDR3 bases are TGTGCCAGCAGTTCCGGTAGGGGGCGCAAGCAGTACTTC.

The V and J genes are TRBV19 and TRBJ2-2; TRBD2 matches 15 bases. Trimming cost V 3 bases and J 5 bases; bases outside gene matches: 7. CDR3 length equals 18 residues. In germline, CDR1 is LNHDA, CDR2 SQIVND (reference sequence). The CDR3 DNA sequence: TGTGCCAGTAGTATGGGACTAGCGGGGGGCCATATAACCGGGGAGCTGTTTTTT. It is translated as CASSMGLAGGHITGELFF.

This rearrangement joins TRBV7-2 to TRBJ2-3, with D perhaps given as TRBD1 or TRBD2 (5 bases each). V was cut by 5 bases and J by 4 bases, with 16 bases left in between. The CDR3 covers 15 residues. Germline V gene data show CDR1 as SGHTA and CDR2 as FQGNSA. CDR3 sequence: CASSQGPARADTQYF. In nucleotides, the CDR3 is TGTGCCAGCAGCCAGGGACCTGCGCGGGCAGATACGCAGTATTTT. Full variable domain (rest looked up from reference TRBV7-2 and TRBJ2-3): GAGVSQSPSNKVTEKGKDVELRCDPISGHTALYWYRQSLGQGLEFLIYFQGNSAPDKSGLPSDRFSAERTGGSVSTLTIQRTQQEDSAVYLCASSQGPARADTQYFGPGTRLTVL.

This clone occurred a few times. V usage is TRBV6-1 and J usage is TRBJ1-5; D is uncertain. Trimming shortened V by 6 bases and J by 3 bases, and 12 bases separated the two germline ends. The CDR3 extends over 14 amino acids. Germline V CDR1 and CDR2: MNHNS, SASEGT. The CDR3 spells CASSLTGDNQPQHF. The CDR3 region has the DNA TGTGCCAGCAGCCTGACGGGAGACAATCAGCCCCAGCATTTT.

This chain uses TRBV27 with TRBJ2-5, with D uncertain. Trimming removed 6 bases at V and 5 bases at J, with 13 bases between. Germline V gene sequence: CDR1 MNHEY, CDR2 SMNVEV (reference sequence). This CDR3 region has 13 residues. CDR3: CASRGNMRETQYF. The CDR3 DNA follows: TGTGCCAGCAGGGGAAATATGCGGGAGACCCAGTACTTC.

The chain couples TRBV12-2 to TRBJ2-5; TRBD1 is the table's D call, not checked against the DNA. TRBV12-2 is flagged as a pseudogene. The CDR3 has 16 residues. CDR3: CASRLAPGQGNWAQYF. The DNA of the CDR3 is TGTGCAAGTCGCTTAGCCCCGGGACAGGGAAATTGGGCCCAGTACTTC.

This clone was observed a handful of times. CDR3 DNA: TGTGCCAGCAGCTTGTGGAGAGGGGATGGCTACACCTTC. Protein: CASSLWRGDGYTF. The rearrangement joins TRBV5-4 to TRBJ1-2; tentatively, D is TRBD1 (5 bases). The CDR3 has 13 residues. V was pared by 1 base and J by 6 bases, with 10 bases between. CDR1 and CDR2 (germline): SGHNT, YYREEE (reference sequence).

The chain uses TRBV7-2 and TRBJ2-7; D is perhaps TRBD2 (7 bases). The V end was cut by 6 bases, the J end by 7 bases, with 22 bases between. Germline V CDR1 and CDR2: SGHTA, FQGNSA. This CDR3 comprises 15 residues. The CDR3 DNA reads as TGTGCCAGCAGTTCAAGGTCGTCTAGGGGGGGTGAGCAGTACTTC. It yields the protein CASSSRSSRGGEQYF.

The genes are TRBV5-4 and TRBJ2-2; 9 nucleotides agree with TRBD1. Unmatched junction bases numbered 6, after V lost 4 bases and J lost 5 bases. CDR1 SGHNT and CDR2 YYREEE come from the germline V gene (reference sequence). CDR3 size: 15 residues. Here the CDR3 reads CASSPRDRATGELFF. CDR3 DNA sequence: TGTGCCAGCAGCCCTAGGGACAGGGCGACCGGGGAGCTGTTTTTT.

The chain couples TRBV5-1 to TRBJ2-7, with D maybe TRBD1 (7 bases). Germline CDR1 is SGHRS and CDR2 is YFSETQ. Trimming took 3 bases from V and 0 from J, leaving 13 bases between them. CDR3 length equals 15 residues. Here the CDR3 DNA reads TGCGCCAGCAGCTCGGAGGGACAGAGCTCCTACGAGCAGTACTTC. Translation gives CASSSEGQSSYEQYF.

This chain uses TRBV7-5 with TRBJ1-3. TRBV7-5 is a listed pseudogene. The CDR3 runs 15 residues. CDR3 sequence: CARSFLGTETNTIYF. In DNA, the CDR3 is TGTGCCAGAAGCTTCCTCGGGACGGAGACGAACACCATATATTTT.

As DNA, the CDR3 is TGTGCCATCAGTCCCCATCGGGGCAGGGACCAGAATTCACCCCTCCACTTT. This sequence encodes CAISPHRGRDQNSPLHF. This chain uses TRBV10-3 with TRBJ1-6, with D perhaps TRBD1 (5 bases). Germline CDR1 and CDR2: ENHRY and SYGVKD. The germline V and J ends were trimmed by 5 bases and 7 bases, with 21 bases remaining between them. The CDR3 runs 17 residues.

CDR3 bases: TGTGCCAGCGGAACAGGGCTATCCTATAATTCACCCCTCCACTTT. Amino acid sequence: CASGTGLSYNSPLHF. This chain links TRBV6-6 with TRBJ1-6; possible D gene TRBD1, 6 bases. This CDR3 region has 15 residues. Germline values: CDR1 MNHNY, CDR2 SVGAGI (reference sequence). V was pared by 8 bases and J by 1 base, with 12 bases between.

This chain joins TRBV28 and TRBJ1-5; D remains ambiguous. In germline, CDR1 is MDHEN, CDR2 SYDVKM. V shed 6 bases and J shed 0 bases, with 18 bases lying between them. The CDR3 is made up of 17 amino acids. For the CDR3, the DNA is TGTGCCAGCAGACAAAGAAGCAGGAGTTATAGCAATCAGCCCCAGCATTTT. The encoded protein is CASRQRSRSYSNQPQHF.

The chain couples TRBV7-3 to TRBJ2-2, with 8 bases identical to TRBD2. Germline V gene sequence: CDR1 SGHTA, CDR2 FQGTGA. The CDR3 consists of 16 residues. The ends lost 4 bases at V and 4 bases at J; junction bases unmatched: 8. The chain's CDR3 is CASSSGSGGSTGELFF. CDR3 DNA sequence: TGTGCCAGCAGCTCCGGGAGCGGGGGAAGCACCGGGGAGCTGTTTTTT.

In its sample, this clone was seen a few times. The chain employs TRBV19 and TRBJ1-6; D not certain. The CDR3 covers 13 residues. Germline values: CDR1 LNHDA, CDR2 SQIVND (reference sequence). V dropped 6 bases and J dropped 8 bases, with 11 bases sitting between them. This chain's CDR3 is CASRYLGDSPLHF. The CDR3 DNA is TGTGCCAGTAGATATCTCGGGGATTCACCCCTCCACTTT.

This chain uses TRBV7-2 with TRBJ2-1, with 10 bases that match TRBD2. Trimming removed 5 bases from V and 6 bases from J; junction bases left unmatched: 7. This CDR3 region has 15 residues. CDR1 is SGHTA and CDR2 is FQGNSA in the germline V gene. The CDR3 here is CASSPQSGGVNEQFF. The DNA for the CDR3 is TGTGCCAGCAGCCCCCAAAGCGGGGGGGTCAATGAGCAGTTCTTC.

The genes are TRBV29-1 and TRBJ2-1, with a weak D call TRBD2 (7 bases). The CDR3 is 16 residues long. Trimming took off 5 bases at V and 0 bases at J, with 17 bases between the two ends. Germline V gene sequence: CDR1 SQVTM, CDR2 ANQGSEA. The DNA for the CDR3 is TGCAGCGTTCGGTCCGGGGGGCGAAGCTCCTACAATGAGCAGTTCTTC. Protein: CSVRSGGRSSYNEQFF.

This chain joins TRBV6-4 and TRBJ1-1, with D possibly TRBD1 on 5 matching bases. V lost 6 bases and J lost 1, with 9 bases in between. The CDR3 is 13 residues long. Per germline, CDR1 MRHNA and CDR2 SNTAGT. CDR3 in DNA: TGTGCCAGCAGCGCGAGGGGGAACACTGAAGCTTTCTTT. Translated: CASSARGNTEAFF.

The rearrangement uses TRBV27 and TRBJ2-3; 14 bases align to TRBD2. The V gene end was trimmed by 5 bases and the J gene end by 3 bases; junction bases not matched to a gene: 19. This CDR3 contains 21 residues. Germline V gene data show CDR1 as MNHEY and CDR2 as SMNVEV (reference sequence). The chain's CDR3 is CASSAPQGLAGAGLITDTQYF. In nucleotides, the CDR3 is TGTGCCAGCAGTGCACCCCAGGGACTAGCGGGGGCGGGATTGATTACAGATACGCAGTATTTT.

The chain has TRBV7-8 and TRBJ1-6; 10 bases line up with TRBD1. This CDR3 is 17 amino acids long. Germline assignment: CDR1 SGHVS and CDR2 FQNEAQ. Trimming took 6 bases from V and 9 from J; bases not matched to a gene: 14. CDR3 protein: CASRPSGFRDRGSPLHF. CDR3 bases: TGTGCCAGCAGGCCTAGTGGTTTTAGGGACAGGGGTTCACCCCTCCACTTT.

This chain links TRBV2 with TRBJ2-4; 11 nucleotides agree with TRBD2. Germline V gene data show CDR1 as SNHLY and CDR2 as FYNNEI. The CDR3 extends over 18 amino acids. Losses at the gene ends were 1 base for V and 1 base for J; bases not matched to a gene: 6. The CDR3 reads CASSEGLAGGLAKNIQYF. CDR3 DNA sequence: TGTGCCAGCAGTGAAGGGCTAGCGGGGGGCTTGGCCAAAAACATTCAGTACTTC.

The CDR3 DNA follows: TGCGCCAGCAGCCCAGGGGTCGCGAACACCGGGGAGCTGTTTTTT. As protein: CASSPGVANTGELFF. V gene TRBV5-1 combines with J gene TRBJ2-2; D perhaps matches TRBD1 (6 bases). Per germline, CDR1 SGHRS and CDR2 YFSETQ. This CDR3 is 15 amino acids long. Trimming removed 4 bases from V and 0 bases from J, with 10 bases in between. The complete variable domain, with remaining parts taken from reference TRBV5-1 and TRBJ2-2, reads KAGVTQTPRYLIKTRGQQVTLSCSPISGHRSVSWYQQTPGQGLQFLFEYFSETQRNKGNFPGRFSGRQFSNSRSEMNVSTLELGDSALYLCASSPGVANTGELFFGEGSRLTVL.